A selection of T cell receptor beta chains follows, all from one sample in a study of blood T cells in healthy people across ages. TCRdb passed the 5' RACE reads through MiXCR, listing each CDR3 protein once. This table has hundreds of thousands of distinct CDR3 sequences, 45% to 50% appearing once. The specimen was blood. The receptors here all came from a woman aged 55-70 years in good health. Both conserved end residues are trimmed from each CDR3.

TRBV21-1 ASSKVLGSGSTDTQY
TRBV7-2 ASSLLGTGAGYEQY
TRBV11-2 ASNLSLMRYNEQY
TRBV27 ASSPSGGVQYNEQF
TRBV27 ASSLTRNSRRKNIQY
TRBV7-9 ASSFAGHSQETQY
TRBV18 ASSLGLAYNNEQF
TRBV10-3 AISDDRRATGELF
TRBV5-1 ASTYNRPGRDTQY
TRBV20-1 SARAGQNTEAF
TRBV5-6 ASSSAPSVGYT
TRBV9 ASSTGTAYNEQF
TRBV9 ASSIRTSGNGDEQF
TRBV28 ASSRQGTRETQY
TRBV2 ASRKGTGEGYEQY
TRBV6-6 ASTLYVSHLYEQY
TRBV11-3 ASSPPGSPYNEQF
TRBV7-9 ASSFLQGLAGDRQY